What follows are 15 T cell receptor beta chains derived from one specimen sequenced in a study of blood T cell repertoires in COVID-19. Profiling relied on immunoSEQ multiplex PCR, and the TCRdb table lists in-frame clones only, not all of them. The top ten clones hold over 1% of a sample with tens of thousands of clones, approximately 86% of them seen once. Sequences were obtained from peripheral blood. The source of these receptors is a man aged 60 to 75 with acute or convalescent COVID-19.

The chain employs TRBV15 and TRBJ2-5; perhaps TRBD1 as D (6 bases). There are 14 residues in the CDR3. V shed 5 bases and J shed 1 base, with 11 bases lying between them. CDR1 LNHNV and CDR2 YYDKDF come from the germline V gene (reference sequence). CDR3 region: CATSGGSSQETQYF. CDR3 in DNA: TGTGCCACCAGCGGGGGCAGTAGCCAAGAGACCCAGTACTTC.

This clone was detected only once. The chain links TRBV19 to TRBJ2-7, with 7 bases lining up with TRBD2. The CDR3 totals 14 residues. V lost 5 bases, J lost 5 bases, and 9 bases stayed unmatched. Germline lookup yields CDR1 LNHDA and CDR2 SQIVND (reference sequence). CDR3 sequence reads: CASSLSRTSNEQYF. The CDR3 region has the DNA TGTGCCAGTAGTCTCTCAAGGACTAGTAACGAGCAGTACTTC.

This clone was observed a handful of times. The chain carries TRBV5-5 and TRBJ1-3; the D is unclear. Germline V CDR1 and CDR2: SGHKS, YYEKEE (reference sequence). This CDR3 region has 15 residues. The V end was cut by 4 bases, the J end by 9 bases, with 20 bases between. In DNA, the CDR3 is TGTGCCAGCAGCCGAGGGCCAGGTTTAGAGAGCACCATATATTTT. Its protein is CASSRGPGLESTIYF.

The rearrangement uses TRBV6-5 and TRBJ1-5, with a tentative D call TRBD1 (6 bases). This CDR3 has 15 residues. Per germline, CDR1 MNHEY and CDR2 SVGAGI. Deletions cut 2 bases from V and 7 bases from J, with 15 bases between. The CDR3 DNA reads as TGTGCCAGCAGTTACGACATGGGACAAGACCAGCCCCAGCATTTT. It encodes CASSYDMGQDQPQHF.

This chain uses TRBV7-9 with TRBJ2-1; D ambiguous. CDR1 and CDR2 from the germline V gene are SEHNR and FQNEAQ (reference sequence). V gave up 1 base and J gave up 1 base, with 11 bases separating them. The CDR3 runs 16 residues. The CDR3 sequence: CASSLELIKSYNEQFF. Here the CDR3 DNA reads TGTGCCAGCAGCTTAGAGCTGATTAAATCCTACAATGAGCAGTTCTTC.

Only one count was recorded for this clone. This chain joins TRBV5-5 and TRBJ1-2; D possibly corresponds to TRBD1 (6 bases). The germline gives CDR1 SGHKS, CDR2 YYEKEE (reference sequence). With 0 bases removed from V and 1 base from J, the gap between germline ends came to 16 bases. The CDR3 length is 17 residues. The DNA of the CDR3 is TGTGCCAGCAGCTTGGTCCCAGGGGTTGAGGGTAACTATGGCTACACCTTC. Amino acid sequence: CASSLVPGVEGNYGYTF.

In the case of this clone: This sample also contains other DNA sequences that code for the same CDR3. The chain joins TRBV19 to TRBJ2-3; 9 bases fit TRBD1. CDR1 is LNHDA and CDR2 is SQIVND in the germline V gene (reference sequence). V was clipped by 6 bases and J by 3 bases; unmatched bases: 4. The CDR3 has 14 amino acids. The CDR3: CASRDRGRTDTQYF. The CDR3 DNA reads TGTGCCAGTAGGGACAGGGGCAGAACAGATACGCAGTATTTT.

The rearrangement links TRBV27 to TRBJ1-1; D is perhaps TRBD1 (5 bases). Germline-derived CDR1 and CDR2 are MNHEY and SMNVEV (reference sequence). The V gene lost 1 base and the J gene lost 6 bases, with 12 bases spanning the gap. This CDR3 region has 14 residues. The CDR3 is CASSLLEGSPEAFF. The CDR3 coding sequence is TGTGCCAGCAGTTTATTGGAGGGGAGCCCTGAAGCTTTCTTT.

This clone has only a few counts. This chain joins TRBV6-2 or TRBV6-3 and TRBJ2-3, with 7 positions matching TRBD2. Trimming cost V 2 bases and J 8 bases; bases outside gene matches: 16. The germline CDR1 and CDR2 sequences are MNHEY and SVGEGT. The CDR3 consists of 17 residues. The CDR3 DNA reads TGTGCCAGCAGTTACCGCGGGCTAGCTAGCGGTCAGGGTACGCAGTATTTT. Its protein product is CASSYRGLASGQGTQYF.

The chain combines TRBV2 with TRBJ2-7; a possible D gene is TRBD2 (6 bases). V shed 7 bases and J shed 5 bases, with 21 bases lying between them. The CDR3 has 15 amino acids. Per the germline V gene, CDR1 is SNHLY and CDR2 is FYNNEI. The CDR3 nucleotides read TGTGCCAGCAATGTCGGAGTTCCGGGAGACGACGAGCAGTACTTC. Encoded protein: CASNVGVPGDDEQYF.

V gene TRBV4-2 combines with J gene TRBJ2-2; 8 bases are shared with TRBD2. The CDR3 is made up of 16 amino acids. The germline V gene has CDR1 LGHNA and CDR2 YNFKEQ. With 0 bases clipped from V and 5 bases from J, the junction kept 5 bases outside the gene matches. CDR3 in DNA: TGTGCCAGCAGCCAAGATGCCGGGGGGGCTACCGGGGAGCTGTTTTTT. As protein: CASSQDAGGATGELFF.

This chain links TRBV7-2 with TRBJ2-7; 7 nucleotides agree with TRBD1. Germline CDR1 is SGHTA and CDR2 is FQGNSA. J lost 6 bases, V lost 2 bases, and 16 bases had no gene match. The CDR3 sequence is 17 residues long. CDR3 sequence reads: CASSLRQGDLPTGEQYF. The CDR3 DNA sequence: TGTGCCAGCAGCTTACGCCAGGGGGACCTCCCAACGGGCGAGCAGTACTTC.

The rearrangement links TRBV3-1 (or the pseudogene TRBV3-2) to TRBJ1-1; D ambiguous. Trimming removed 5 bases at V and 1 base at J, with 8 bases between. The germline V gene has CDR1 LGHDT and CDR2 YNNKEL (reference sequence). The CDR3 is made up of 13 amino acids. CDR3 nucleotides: TGTGCCAGCAGCTCCTCGGGGAACACTGAAGCTTTCTTT. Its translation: CASSSSGNTEAFF.

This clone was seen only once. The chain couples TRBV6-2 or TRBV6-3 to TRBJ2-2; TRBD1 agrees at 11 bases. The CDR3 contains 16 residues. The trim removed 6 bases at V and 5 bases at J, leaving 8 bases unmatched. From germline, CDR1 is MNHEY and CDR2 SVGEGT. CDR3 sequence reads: CASSRTGGRGTGELFF. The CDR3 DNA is TGTGCCAGCAGCCGGACAGGGGGCCGAGGGACCGGGGAGCTGTTTTTT.

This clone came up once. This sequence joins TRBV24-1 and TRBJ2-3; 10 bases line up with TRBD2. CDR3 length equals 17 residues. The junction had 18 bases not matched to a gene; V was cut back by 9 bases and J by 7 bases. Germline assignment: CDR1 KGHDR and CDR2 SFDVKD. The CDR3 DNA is TGTGCCACCTCTTTACCGGGACTAGCGTCATGTAAAAATACGCAGTATTTT. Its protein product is CATSLPGLASCKNTQYF.